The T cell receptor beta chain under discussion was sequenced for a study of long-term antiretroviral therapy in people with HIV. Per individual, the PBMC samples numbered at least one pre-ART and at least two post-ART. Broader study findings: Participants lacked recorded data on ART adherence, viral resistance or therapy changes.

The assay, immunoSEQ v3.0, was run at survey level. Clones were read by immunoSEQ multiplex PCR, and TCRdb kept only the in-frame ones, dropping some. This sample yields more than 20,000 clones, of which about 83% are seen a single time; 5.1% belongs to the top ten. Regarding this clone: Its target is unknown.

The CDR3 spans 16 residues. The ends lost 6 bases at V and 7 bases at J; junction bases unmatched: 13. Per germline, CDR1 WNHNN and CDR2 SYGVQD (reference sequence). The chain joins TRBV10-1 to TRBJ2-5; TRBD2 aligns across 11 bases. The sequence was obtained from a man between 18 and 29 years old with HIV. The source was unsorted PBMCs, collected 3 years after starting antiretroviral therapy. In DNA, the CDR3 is TGCGCCAGCAGCGAAGGGACTAGCGGACTACCCGGGACCCAGTACTTC. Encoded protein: CASSEGTSGLPGTQYF.